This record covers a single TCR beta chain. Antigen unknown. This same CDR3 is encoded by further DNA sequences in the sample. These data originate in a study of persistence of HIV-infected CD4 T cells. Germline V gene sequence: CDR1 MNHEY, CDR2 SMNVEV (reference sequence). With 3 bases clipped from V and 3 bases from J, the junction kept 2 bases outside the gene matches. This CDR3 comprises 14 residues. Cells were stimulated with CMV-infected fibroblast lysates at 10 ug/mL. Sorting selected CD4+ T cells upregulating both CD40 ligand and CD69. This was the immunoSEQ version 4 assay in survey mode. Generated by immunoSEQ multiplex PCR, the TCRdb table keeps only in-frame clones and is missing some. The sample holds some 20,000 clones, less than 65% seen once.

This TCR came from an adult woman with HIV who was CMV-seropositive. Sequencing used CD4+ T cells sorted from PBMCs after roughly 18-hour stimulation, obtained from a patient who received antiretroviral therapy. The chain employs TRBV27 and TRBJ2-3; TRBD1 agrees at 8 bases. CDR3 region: CASSFGQGTDTQYF. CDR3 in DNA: TGTGCCAGCAGTTTTGGACAGGGAACAGATACGCAGTATTTT.